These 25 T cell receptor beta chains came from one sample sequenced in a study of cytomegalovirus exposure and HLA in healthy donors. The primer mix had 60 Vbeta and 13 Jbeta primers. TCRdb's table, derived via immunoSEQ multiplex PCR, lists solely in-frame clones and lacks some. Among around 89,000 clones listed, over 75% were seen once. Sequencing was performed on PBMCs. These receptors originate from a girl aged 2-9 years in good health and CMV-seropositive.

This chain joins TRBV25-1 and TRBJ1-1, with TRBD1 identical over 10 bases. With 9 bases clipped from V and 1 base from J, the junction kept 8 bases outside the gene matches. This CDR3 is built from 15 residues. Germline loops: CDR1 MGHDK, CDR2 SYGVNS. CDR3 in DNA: TGTGCCAGTTCCGGGACAGGGGCGAGGAACACTGAAGCTTTCTTT. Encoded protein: CASSGTGARNTEAFF.

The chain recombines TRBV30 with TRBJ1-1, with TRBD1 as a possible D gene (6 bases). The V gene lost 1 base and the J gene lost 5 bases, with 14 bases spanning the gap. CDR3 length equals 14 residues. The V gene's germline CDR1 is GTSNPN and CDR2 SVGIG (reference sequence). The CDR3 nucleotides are TGTGCCTGGAGTGGGGCAGGGGTAAATACTGAAGCTTTCTTT. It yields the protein CAWSGAGVNTEAFF.

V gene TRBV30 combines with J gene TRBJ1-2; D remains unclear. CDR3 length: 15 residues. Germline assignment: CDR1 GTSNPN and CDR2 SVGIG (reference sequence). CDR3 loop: CACQVGASRAIGYTF. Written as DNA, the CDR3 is TGTGCTTGTCAGGTCGGCGCCTCGAGGGCTATAGGCTACACCTTC.

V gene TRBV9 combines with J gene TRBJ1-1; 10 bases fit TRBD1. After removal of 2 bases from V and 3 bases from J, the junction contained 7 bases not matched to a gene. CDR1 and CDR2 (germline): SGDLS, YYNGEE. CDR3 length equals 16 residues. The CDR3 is CASSVVSGTGDTEAFF. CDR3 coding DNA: TGTGCCAGCAGCGTTGTATCCGGGACAGGGGACACTGAAGCTTTCTTT.

Here the CDR3 reads CASSLDTPSNQPQHF. The CDR3 DNA is TGTGCCAGCAGTTTAGACACCCCCAGCAATCAGCCCCAGCATTTT. V and J are TRBV28 and TRBJ1-5; D gene unclear. The CDR3 extends over 15 amino acids. CDR1 is MDHEN, CDR2 SYDVKM, per germline. V was pared by 2 bases and J by 1 base, with 9 bases between. Full variable domain (remainder filled in from reference TRBV28 and TRBJ1-5): DVKVTQSSRYLVKRTGEKVFLECVQDMDHENMFWYRQDPGLGLRLIYFSYDVKMKEKGDIPEGYSVSREKKERFSLILESASTNQTSMYLCASSLDTPSNQPQHFGDGTRLSIL.

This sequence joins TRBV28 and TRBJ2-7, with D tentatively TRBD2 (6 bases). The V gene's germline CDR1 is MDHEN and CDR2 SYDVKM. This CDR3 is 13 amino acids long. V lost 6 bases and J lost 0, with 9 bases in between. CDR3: CASRGDFSYEQYF. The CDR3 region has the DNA TGTGCCAGCAGGGGGGACTTCTCCTACGAGCAGTACTTC.

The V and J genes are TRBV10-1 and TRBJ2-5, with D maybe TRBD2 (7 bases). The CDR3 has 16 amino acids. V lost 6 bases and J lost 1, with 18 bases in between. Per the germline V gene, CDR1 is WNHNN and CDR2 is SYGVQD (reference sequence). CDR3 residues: CASRSRGRAAQETQYF. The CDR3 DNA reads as TGCGCCAGCAGGTCAAGGGGGAGGGCCGCCCAAGAGACCCAGTACTTC.

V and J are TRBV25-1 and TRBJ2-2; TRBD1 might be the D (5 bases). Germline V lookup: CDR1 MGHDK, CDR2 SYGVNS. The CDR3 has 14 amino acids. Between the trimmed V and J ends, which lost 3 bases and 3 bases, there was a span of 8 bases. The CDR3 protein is CASSEATDTGELFF. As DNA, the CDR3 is TGTGCCAGCAGTGAGGCGACAGACACCGGGGAGCTGTTTTTT.

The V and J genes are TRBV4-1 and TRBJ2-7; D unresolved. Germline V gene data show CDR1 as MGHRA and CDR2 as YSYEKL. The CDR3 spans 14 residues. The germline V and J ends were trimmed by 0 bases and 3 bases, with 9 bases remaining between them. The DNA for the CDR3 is TGCGCCAGCAGCCAAGAATCAGTCGTCTACGAGCAGTACTTC. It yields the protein CASSQESVVYEQYF.

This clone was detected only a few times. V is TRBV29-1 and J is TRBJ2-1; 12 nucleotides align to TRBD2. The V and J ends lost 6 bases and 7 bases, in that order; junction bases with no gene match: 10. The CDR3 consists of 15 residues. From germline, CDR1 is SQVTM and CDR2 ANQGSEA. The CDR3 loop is CSVCSLAGGLNEQFF. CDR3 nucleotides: TGCAGCGTCTGCTCTCTAGCGGGAGGGCTTAATGAGCAGTTCTTC.

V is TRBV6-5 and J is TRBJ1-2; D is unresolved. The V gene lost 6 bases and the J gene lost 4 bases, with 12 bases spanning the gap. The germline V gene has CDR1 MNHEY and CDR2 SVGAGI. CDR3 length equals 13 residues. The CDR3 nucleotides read TGTGCCAGCAGGGATAGGACTAGCTATGGCTACACCTTC. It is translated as CASRDRTSYGYTF.

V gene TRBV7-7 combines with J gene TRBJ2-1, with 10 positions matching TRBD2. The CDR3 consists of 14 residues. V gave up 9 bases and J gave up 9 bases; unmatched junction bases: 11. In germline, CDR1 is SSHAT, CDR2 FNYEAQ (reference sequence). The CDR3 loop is CASSSGSAASEQFF. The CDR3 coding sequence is TGTGCCAGTTCTAGCGGGAGCGCGGCCAGTGAGCAGTTCTTC.

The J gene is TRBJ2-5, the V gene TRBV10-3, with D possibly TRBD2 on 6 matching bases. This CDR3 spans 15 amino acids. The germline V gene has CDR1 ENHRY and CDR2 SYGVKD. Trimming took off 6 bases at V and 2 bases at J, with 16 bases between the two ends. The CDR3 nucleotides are TGTGCCATCAGGGGCGCCGCGGGACCGCAAGAGACCCAGTACTTC. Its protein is CAIRGAAGPQETQYF.

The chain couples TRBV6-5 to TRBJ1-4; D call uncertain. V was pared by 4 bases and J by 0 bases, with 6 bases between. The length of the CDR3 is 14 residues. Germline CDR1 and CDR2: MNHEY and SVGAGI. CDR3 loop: CASSFIATNEKLFF. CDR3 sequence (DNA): TGTGCCAGCAGTTTTATTGCAACTAATGAAAAACTGTTTTTT.

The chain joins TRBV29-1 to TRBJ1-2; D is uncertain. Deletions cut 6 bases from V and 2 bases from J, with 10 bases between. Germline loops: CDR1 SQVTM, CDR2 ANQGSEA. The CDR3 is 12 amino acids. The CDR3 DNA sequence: TGCAGCGTGCGGAACTCAAACTATGGCTACACCTTC. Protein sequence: CSVRNSNYGYTF.

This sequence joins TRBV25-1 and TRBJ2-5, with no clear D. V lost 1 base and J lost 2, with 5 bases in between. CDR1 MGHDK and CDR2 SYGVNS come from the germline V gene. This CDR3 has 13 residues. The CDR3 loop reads CASSELNQETQYF. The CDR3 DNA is TGTGCCAGCAGTGAATTAAATCAAGAGACCCAGTACTTC.

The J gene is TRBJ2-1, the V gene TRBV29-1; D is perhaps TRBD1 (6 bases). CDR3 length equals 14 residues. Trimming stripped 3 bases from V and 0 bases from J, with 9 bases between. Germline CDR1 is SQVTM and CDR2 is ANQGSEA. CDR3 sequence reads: CSVDPDSSYNEQFF. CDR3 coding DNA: TGCAGCGTTGACCCGGACAGCTCCTACAATGAGCAGTTCTTC.

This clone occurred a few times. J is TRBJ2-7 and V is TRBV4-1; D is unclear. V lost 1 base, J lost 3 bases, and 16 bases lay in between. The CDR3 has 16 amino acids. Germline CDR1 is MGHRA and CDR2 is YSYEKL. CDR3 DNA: TGCGCCAGCAGCCAAGTTGGGCAGGCCTGGAACTACGAGCAGTACTTC. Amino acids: CASSQVGQAWNYEQYF.

The CDR3 loop reads CASKEAFYYEQYF. The DNA for the CDR3 is TGTGCCAGCAAGGAGGCTTTCTACTACGAGCAGTACTTC. V usage is TRBV28 and J usage is TRBJ2-7; a weak D match, TRBD2 (5 bases). Trimming took 7 bases from V and 3 from J, leaving 13 bases between them. The CDR3 covers 13 residues. Germline V lookup: CDR1 MDHEN, CDR2 SYDVKM.

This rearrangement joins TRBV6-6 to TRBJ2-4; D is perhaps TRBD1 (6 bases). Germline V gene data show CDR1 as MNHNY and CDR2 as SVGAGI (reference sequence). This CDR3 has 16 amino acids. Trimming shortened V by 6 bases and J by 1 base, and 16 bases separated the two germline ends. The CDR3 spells CASSPHRGYAKNIQYF. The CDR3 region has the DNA TGTGCCAGCAGCCCCCATAGGGGGTATGCCAAAAACATTCAGTACTTC.

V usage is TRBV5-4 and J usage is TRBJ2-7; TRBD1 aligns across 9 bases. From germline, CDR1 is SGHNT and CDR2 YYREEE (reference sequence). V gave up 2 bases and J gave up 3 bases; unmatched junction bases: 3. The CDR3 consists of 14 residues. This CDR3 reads CASSFDRGSYEQYF. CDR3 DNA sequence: TGTGCCAGCAGCTTCGACAGGGGGAGCTACGAGCAGTACTTC.

The CDR3 DNA reads as TGTGCCAGCTCACCACCCGTTAATAGCGGGAGGGAGTCCTACGAGCAGTACTTC. It codes for CASSPPVNSGRESYEQYF. The rearrangement uses TRBV18 and TRBJ2-7, with 11 bases that match TRBD2. The V gene's germline CDR1 is KGHSH and CDR2 LQKENI. The CDR3 extends over 18 amino acids. Trimming cost V 0 bases and J 1 base; bases outside gene matches: 8.

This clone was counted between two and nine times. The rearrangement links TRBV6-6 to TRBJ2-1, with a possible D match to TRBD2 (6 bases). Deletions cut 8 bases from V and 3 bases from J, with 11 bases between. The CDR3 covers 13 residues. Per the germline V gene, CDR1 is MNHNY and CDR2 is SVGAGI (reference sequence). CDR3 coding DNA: TGTGCCAGCCGACGGGACTTCTACAATGAGCAGTTCTTC. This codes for CASRRDFYNEQFF.

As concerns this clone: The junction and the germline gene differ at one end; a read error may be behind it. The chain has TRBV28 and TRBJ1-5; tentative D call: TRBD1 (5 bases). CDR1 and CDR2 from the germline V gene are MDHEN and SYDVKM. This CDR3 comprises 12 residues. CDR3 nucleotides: TGTGCCAGCAGTTTAAAAGGGGAGGCCCAGAATTTT. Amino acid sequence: CASSLKGEAQNF.

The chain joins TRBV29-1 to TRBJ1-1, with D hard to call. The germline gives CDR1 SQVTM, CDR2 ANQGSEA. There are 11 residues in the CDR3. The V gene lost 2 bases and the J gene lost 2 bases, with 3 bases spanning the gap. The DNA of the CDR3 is TGCAGCGTTGAAACTAACACTGAAGCTTTCTTT. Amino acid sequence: CSVETNTEAFF.